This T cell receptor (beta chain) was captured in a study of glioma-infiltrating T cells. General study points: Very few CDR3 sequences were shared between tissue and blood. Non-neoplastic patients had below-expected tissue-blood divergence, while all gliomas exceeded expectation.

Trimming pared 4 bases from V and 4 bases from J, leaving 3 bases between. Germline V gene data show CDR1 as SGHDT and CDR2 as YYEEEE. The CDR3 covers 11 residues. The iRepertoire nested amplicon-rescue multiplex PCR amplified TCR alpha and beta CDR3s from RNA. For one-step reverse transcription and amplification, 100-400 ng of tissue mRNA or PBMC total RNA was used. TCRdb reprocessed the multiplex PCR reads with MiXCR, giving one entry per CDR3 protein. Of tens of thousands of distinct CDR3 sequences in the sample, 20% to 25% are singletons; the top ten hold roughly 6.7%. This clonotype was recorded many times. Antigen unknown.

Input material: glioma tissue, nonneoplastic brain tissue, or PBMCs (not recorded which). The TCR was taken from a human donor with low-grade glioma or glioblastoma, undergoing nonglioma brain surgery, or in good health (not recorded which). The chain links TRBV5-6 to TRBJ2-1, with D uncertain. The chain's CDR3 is CASSQYNEQFF. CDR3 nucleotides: TGTGCCAGCAGCCAGTACAATGAGCAGTTCTTC.